This TCR beta chain was profiled in a study of T cell changes during pregnancy in multiple sclerosis. Germline V lookup: CDR1 SGHTA, CDR2 FQGNSA. Trimming took 2 bases from V and 5 from J; bases not matched to a gene: 5. The CDR3 length is 15 residues. Profiling relied on immunoSEQ multiplex PCR, and the TCRdb table lists in-frame clones only, not all of them. The sample includes some 67,000 clones, 92% of them seen just once. The starting material was peripheral blood, obtained after pregnancy. The chain employs TRBV7-2 and TRBJ1-2; 10 bases map to TRBD1. This clonotype was sampled from a female donor with multiple sclerosis, enrolled in a pregnancy study. CDR3 residues: CASSLRQGAEYGYTF. For the CDR3, the DNA is TGTGCCAGCAGCTTAAGACAGGGGGCAGAGTATGGCTACACCTTC.